Listed below are T cell receptor beta chains from one sample, sequenced in a study of blood T cell repertoires in COVID-19. The repertoire was sequenced with immunoSEQ multiplex PCR; TCRdb's copy has only in-frame clones and lacks some. The profile shows fewer than 300,000 clones, almost 85% of them singletons. Sample: peripheral blood. Source of these receptors: a man in his fifties or sixties with active or convalescent COVID-19. Both conserved end residues are part of each CDR3. Fields, in order: J gene, clone size, D gene, V gene, CDR3 DNA, CDR3 protein. A D gene is named only where the DNA matches it firmly. The listing skips clone size in some rows; elsewhere it reads once, few, many or a size class.

J gene: TRBJ1-1; clone size: NA; D gene: NA; V gene: TRBV6-2/TRBV6-3; CDR3 DNA: TGTGCCAGCAGTTACTCGACCCGGGTAATGAACACTGAAGCTTTCTTT; CDR3 protein: CASSYSTRVMNTEAFF
J gene: TRBJ1-1; clone size: few; D gene: NA; V gene: TRBV20-1; CDR3 DNA: TGCAGTGCTAGTGTTGGGGAAAGGGGCAACACTGAAGCTTTCTTT; CDR3 protein: CSASVGERGNTEAFF
J gene: TRBJ2-7; clone size: few; D gene: NA; V gene: TRBV28; CDR3 DNA: TGTGCCAGCAACGGGACACCTACCTACGAGCAGTACTTC; CDR3 protein: CASNGTPTYEQYF
J gene: TRBJ1-2; clone size: NA; D gene: TRBD1; V gene: TRBV2; CDR3 DNA: TGTGCCAGCAGTGAAGGGACAGGGCCCTATGGCTACACCTTC; CDR3 protein: CASSEGTGPYGYTF
J gene: TRBJ2-7; clone size: NA; D gene: NA; V gene: TRBV5-5; CDR3 DNA: TGTGCCAGCAGCTTTCGCCGTACACAGGCCTACGAGCAGTACTTC; CDR3 protein: CASSFRRTQAYEQYF
J gene: TRBJ2-3; clone size: NA; D gene: TRBD2; V gene: TRBV9; CDR3 DNA: TGTGCCAGCAGCCCGTGGACTAGGGGCACAGATACGCAGTATTTT; CDR3 protein: CASSPWTRGTDTQYF
J gene: TRBJ1-3; clone size: NA; D gene: TRBD1; V gene: TRBV18; CDR3 DNA: TGTGCCAGCTCTCGACAGGGTATATCTGGAAACACCATATATTTT; CDR3 protein: CASSRQGISGNTIYF
J gene: TRBJ2-1; clone size: NA; D gene: TRBD1; V gene: TRBV4-2; CDR3 DNA: TGTGCCAGCAGCCAAGACAAATCCGGGACAGGGTCGTACAATGAGCAGTTCTTC; CDR3 protein: CASSQDKSGTGSYNEQFF
J gene: TRBJ2-4; clone size: once; D gene: TRBD1; V gene: TRBV19; CDR3 DNA: TGTGCCAGTAGTATGGGACGTCAGGGGGTGGCCAAAAACATTCAGTACTTC; CDR3 protein: CASSMGRQGVAKNIQYF
J gene: TRBJ2-1; clone size: few; D gene: TRBD2; V gene: TRBV24-1; CDR3 DNA: TGTGCCACCAGTGACCTGGGACTAGCGGGAGAGGGTGAGCAGTTCTTC; CDR3 protein: CATSDLGLAGEGEQFF
J gene: TRBJ2-1; clone size: NA; D gene: TRBD2; V gene: TRBV19; CDR3 DNA: TGTGCCAGTAGTATAGGAAGCGGGAGTCTGTACAATGAGCAGTTCTTC; CDR3 protein: CASSIGSGSLYNEQFF
J gene: TRBJ1-2; clone size: NA; D gene: NA; V gene: TRBV19; CDR3 DNA: TGTGCCAGTAGTATGACAAGAAACTATGGCTACACCTTC; CDR3 protein: CASSMTRNYGYTF
J gene: TRBJ2-1; clone size: NA; D gene: NA; V gene: TRBV11-1; CDR3 DNA: TGTGCCAGCAGCAGAGAGCGGACTGAGCAGTTCTTC; CDR3 protein: CASSRERTEQFF
J gene: TRBJ2-4; clone size: NA; D gene: NA; V gene: TRBV28; CDR3 DNA: TGTGCCAGCAGTTTACAGGGGTCCAAAAACATTCAGTACTTC; CDR3 protein: CASSLQGSKNIQYF
J gene: TRBJ1-1; clone size: NA; D gene: NA; V gene: TRBV12-5; CDR3 DNA: TGTGCTAGTGGTTTGACCGGGAACACTGAAGCTTTCTTT; CDR3 protein: CASGLTGNTEAFF
J gene: TRBJ2-2; clone size: NA; D gene: TRBD1; V gene: TRBV18; CDR3 DNA: TGTGCCAGCTCCCCGACAGGGGGCGCGGCCACCGGGGAGCTGTTTTTT; CDR3 protein: CASSPTGGAATGELFF
J gene: TRBJ1-6; clone size: NA; D gene: TRBD1; V gene: TRBV5-1; CDR3 DNA: TGCGCCAGCAGCTTGGCCGGGACAGATAATTCACCCCTCCACTTT; CDR3 protein: CASSLAGTDNSPLHF
J gene: TRBJ1-2; clone size: NA; D gene: TRBD1; V gene: TRBV28; CDR3 DNA: TGTGCCAGTCTAATGTCAGGGGGCGACAACTATGGCTACACCTTC; CDR3 protein: CASLMSGGDNYGYTF